This T cell receptor beta chain appears in the sequencing data of a study of blood T cells in healthy people across ages. The table lists this clonotype with a few counts. Its target is unknown. Trimming removed 8 bases at V and 0 bases at J, with 15 bases between. CDR3 length: 15 residues. The germline CDR1 and CDR2 sequences are SNHLY and FYNNEI. Together with a sample-barcoded 5' primer, a J-beta primer mix was included in a second PCR lasting about 6 to 11 cycles. Any given sample supplied a minimum of 3 million CDR3-containing paired-end reads. MiXCR, run by TCRdb on the 5' RACE reads, gives a single entry per CDR3 protein. Of 780,000 or so distinct CDR3 sequences listed, 20% to 25% are singletons. Findings of the study overall: Diversity of TCR beta correlated strongly with naive T cell percentage.

These same records also appear under a second study, on T cells of mothers and their children. That work adds: Donors comprised three healthy Caucasian mothers plus their six children. Every mother supplied over 9 million TCR beta CDR3 reads and every child 2.5 million to 3.5 million.

The chain links TRBV2 to TRBJ2-3; the D gene is possibly TRBD2 (6 bases). The sequenced sample was blood. The receptor was derived from a boy younger than 18 in good health. The CDR3 DNA sequence: TGTGCCAGCCTAATAGCGGAAACTAGCACAGATACGCAGTATTTT. Translating it yields CASLIAETSTDTQYF.